The 24 T cell receptor beta chains in this list originate from one sample, sequenced in a study of a mutant IDH1 vaccine in newly diagnosed glioma. Assay used: immunoSEQ multiplex PCR; TCRdb lists only in-frame clones, some missing. Among under 70,000 clones listed, approximately 81% were seen once. For these receptors, no antigen is known. Time point of the sample: week 5, during vaccination. In the vaccine, a single dose held 300 ug of the mutant IDH1 20-mer peptide, along with topical imiquimod. This specimen was PBMCs, taken from a glioma patient whose treatment included an IDH1 peptide vaccine. These receptors came from a man aged 25-45 years with glioma.

V and J are TRBV2 and TRBJ2-7; 8 bases match TRBD1. Germline V lookup: CDR1 SNHLY, CDR2 FYNNEI. The J segment lost 6 bases and the V segment lost 5 bases, leaving 12 bases of the junction unmatched. The CDR3 loop spans 15 amino acids. DNA for the CDR3: TGTGCCAGCAGTCAAGGGACAGGAGCTCTAGGCGAGCAGTACTTC. This codes for CASSQGTGALGEQYF.

The rearrangement uses TRBV13 and TRBJ1-1, with D perhaps matching TRBD1 (5 bases). Germline V gives CDR1 PRHDT, CDR2 FYEKMQ (reference sequence). CDR3 length equals 15 residues. The V gene lost 7 bases and the J gene lost 0 bases, with 15 bases spanning the gap. The CDR3 DNA follows: TGTGCCAGCAACCGGGCAGGGCTCATGAACACTGAAGCTTTCTTT. It is translated as CASNRAGLMNTEAFF.

This clone was observed a single time. This sequence joins TRBV2 and TRBJ2-3; 13 bases fit TRBD2. Germline lookup yields CDR1 SNHLY and CDR2 FYNNEI. CDR3 length: 16 amino acids. V was pared by 6 bases and J by 1 base, with 4 bases of the junction left unmatched. The CDR3 DNA follows: TGTGCCAGCAGCTTTACTAGCGGGGGGGGCACAGATACGCAGTATTTT. Protein: CASSFTSGGGTDTQYF.

As to this clone: At the DNA level, this CDR3 is encoded by other sequences in the same sample as well. The rearrangement joins TRBV7-9 to TRBJ2-7; 9 nucleotides line up with TRBD1. There are 14 residues in the CDR3. V shed 5 bases, J shed 2 bases, and the junction held 4 bases outside the gene matches. Germline assignment: CDR1 SEHNR and CDR2 FQNEAQ (reference sequence). In DNA, the CDR3 is TGTGCCAGCAGCACCGGGACAGGGACCTACGAGCAGTACTTC. Translation: CASSTGTGTYEQYF.

The V call is TRBV18, the J call TRBJ2-1; D unresolved. Germline V CDR1 and CDR2: KGHSH, LQKENI. This CDR3 contains 13 residues. V lost 0 bases to trimming and J lost 9 bases, with 9 bases between them. The CDR3 here is CASSPPIRSEQFF. CDR3 nucleotides: TGTGCCAGCTCACCACCGATCCGGAGTGAGCAGTTCTTC.

V is TRBV19 and J is TRBJ1-5; 7 nucleotides line up with TRBD1. The CDR3 spans 17 residues. The J segment lost 3 bases and the V segment lost 6 bases, leaving 14 bases of the junction unmatched. Germline-derived CDR1 and CDR2 are LNHDA and SQIVND (reference sequence). The DNA for the CDR3 is TGTGCCAGTAGCCCCCGCCGGGACAGCGGCTTCAATCAGCCCCAGCATTTT. Protein product: CASSPRRDSGFNQPQHF.

This clone was observed a handful of times. The chain couples TRBV15 to TRBJ2-1, with TRBD1 identical over 9 bases. CDR1 and CDR2 from the germline V gene are LNHNV and YYDKDF (reference sequence). The CDR3 sequence is 15 residues long. V gave up 4 bases and J gave up 8 bases; unmatched junction bases: 9. CDR3 DNA: TGTGCCACCAGCATTTCGGGACAGGGAAATGATGAGCAGTTCTTC. This codes for CATSISGQGNDEQFF.

This sequence joins TRBV25-1 and TRBJ1-3, with D uncertain. The CDR3 covers 16 residues. V lost 1 base and J 0 bases, leaving 10 bases between the germline ends. Germline V CDR1 and CDR2: MGHDK, SYGVNS. Here the CDR3 DNA reads TGTGCCAGCAGTGAATTTGGCTCAGCCTCTGGAAACACCATATATTTT. This encodes CASSEFGSASGNTIYF.

V usage is TRBV5-6 and J usage is TRBJ1-2, with 9 nucleotides matching TRBD1. The CDR3 is 17 amino acids. V shed 5 bases and J 3 bases; nucleotides not matched to a gene: 14. Germline CDR1 SGHDT, CDR2 YYEEEE. Here the CDR3 reads CASSFGTGRGRDYGYTF. The CDR3 bases are TGTGCCAGCAGTTTCGGGACAGGGAGGGGTAGGGACTATGGCTACACCTTC.

V gene TRBV4-1 combines with J gene TRBJ1-4; 7 nucleotides align to TRBD1. Germline-derived CDR1 and CDR2 are MGHRA and YSYEKL. This CDR3 has 15 amino acids. V shed 3 bases and J 4 bases; nucleotides not matched to a gene: 5. CDR3 nucleotides: TGCGCCAGCAGCCAGGGGAGGGACAGTAATGAAAAACTGTTTTTT. Protein sequence: CASSQGRDSNEKLFF.

The CDR3 loop is CASSQSGDGANVLTF. Written as DNA, the CDR3 is TGCGCCAGCAGCCAATCTGGGGACGGGGCCAACGTCCTGACTTTC. The chain joins TRBV4-1 to TRBJ2-6; tentatively, D is TRBD1 or TRBD2 (5 bases each). The length of the CDR3 is 15 residues. Per germline, CDR1 MGHRA and CDR2 YSYEKL. The germline V and J ends were trimmed by 2 bases and 4 bases, with 9 bases remaining between them.

The chain is built from TRBV13 and TRBJ1-4; the D is unclear. Trimming stripped 6 bases from V and 6 bases from J, with 17 bases between. The germline gives CDR1 PRHDT, CDR2 FYEKMQ (reference sequence). The CDR3 has 15 residues. This chain's CDR3 is CASSSPNERDEKLFF. In DNA, the CDR3 is TGTGCCAGCAGTTCCCCTAACGAACGGGATGAAAAACTGTTTTTT.

The rearrangement joins TRBV19 to TRBJ1-5; 10 bases align to TRBD1. The germline V gene encodes CDR1 LNHDA and CDR2 SQIVND (reference sequence). The CDR3 covers 15 residues. Unmatched junction bases numbered 7, after V lost 5 bases and J lost 6 bases. The CDR3 is CASSAGQGKTQPQHF. CDR3 DNA: TGTGCCAGTAGTGCGGGACAGGGGAAAACTCAGCCCCAGCATTTT.

The gene calls are TRBV7-2 and TRBJ1-2; D perhaps matches TRBD1 (5 bases). The CDR3 totals 14 residues. The V gene's germline CDR1 is SGHTA and CDR2 FQGNSA. Trimming removed 1 base from V and 2 bases from J, with 8 bases in between. The CDR3 sequence: CASSLGGPNYGYTF. In DNA, the CDR3 is TGTGCCAGCAGCTTAGGGGGCCCAAACTATGGCTACACCTTC.

This clone was counted a single time. The chain has TRBV28 and TRBJ1-2, with D perhaps matching TRBD1 (5 bases). The germline V and J ends were trimmed by 6 bases and 4 bases, with 15 bases remaining between them. Germline V gene data show CDR1 as MDHEN and CDR2 as SYDVKM. The CDR3 runs to 14 residues. For the CDR3, the DNA is TGTGCCAGCAGCCCGGGGGGGGTTTTCTATGGCTACACCTTC. It is translated as CASSPGGVFYGYTF.

The chain carries TRBV19 and TRBJ2-1; weak D call: TRBD1 (6 bases). Trimming removed 5 bases at V and 7 bases at J, with 21 bases between. The germline CDR1 and CDR2 sequences are LNHDA and SQIVND (reference sequence). The CDR3 has 16 amino acids. The CDR3 sequence is CASSHDPQGLRNEQFF. The CDR3 DNA reads as TGTGCCAGTAGTCACGACCCGCAGGGGCTTAGGAATGAGCAGTTCTTC.

The chain carries TRBV27 and TRBJ2-3; the D gene could be TRBD1 or TRBD2 (5 bases each). In germline, CDR1 is MNHEY, CDR2 SMNVEV (reference sequence). V lost 4 bases, J lost 0 bases, and 20 bases lay in between. The CDR3 is 18 amino acids. DNA of the CDR3: TGTGCCAGCAGTTCCCCGACGGGGCAAGTACCTAGCACAGATACGCAGTATTTT. Amino acids: CASSSPTGQVPSTDTQYF.

The chain joins TRBV7-2 to TRBJ2-5; D gene unclear. The length of the CDR3 is 17 residues. The germline CDR1 and CDR2 sequences are SGHTA and FQGNSA. V dropped 7 bases and J dropped 1 base, with 22 bases sitting between them. For the CDR3, the DNA is TGTGCCAGCACCCCCCCCTTAACCCAGGTAGCCCAAGAGACCCAGTACTTC. It is translated as CASTPPLTQVAQETQYF.

The chain employs TRBV6-1 and TRBJ2-3; TRBD1 aligns across 11 bases. CDR3 length: 14 amino acids. CDR1 and CDR2 from the germline V gene are MNHNS and SASEGT. V lost 10 bases, J lost 4 bases, and 7 bases stayed unmatched. Here the CDR3 reads CATSGTGGADTQYF. CDR3 nucleotides: TGTGCCACTTCCGGGACAGGGGGTGCAGATACGCAGTATTTT.

This chain links TRBV11-3 with TRBJ2-1, with D perhaps matching TRBD1 (5 bases). The CDR3 has 15 amino acids. Germline loops: CDR1 SGHNT, CDR2 YENEEA. The ends were cut back, 3 bases at V and 5 bases at J, with 14 bases in the middle. CDR3 region: CASSFSGNNNNEQFF. In DNA, the CDR3 is TGTGCCAGCAGCTTTTCAGGGAACAACAACAATGAGCAGTTCTTC.

J is TRBJ2-3 and V is TRBV19; weak D call: TRBD2 (5 bases). Germline CDR1 is LNHDA and CDR2 is SQIVND (reference sequence). This CDR3 has 12 residues. V lost 1 base and J 6 bases, leaving 5 bases between the germline ends. In DNA, the CDR3 is TGTGCCAGTAGTATAGGAGGGGATACGCAGTATTTT. Translation gives CASSIGGDTQYF.

This clone was detected only a few times. The gene calls are TRBV5-6 and TRBJ1-1; tentative D call: TRBD1 (6 bases). With 3 bases removed from V and 2 bases from J, the gap between germline ends came to 8 bases. CDR1 is SGHDT, CDR2 YYEEEE, per germline. The CDR3 contains 13 residues. CDR3 in DNA: TGTGCCAGCAGCTACGGGACAAACACTGAAGCTTTCTTT. Residues: CASSYGTNTEAFF.

V is TRBV7-9 and J is TRBJ2-3; possibly TRBD2 for D (6 bases). CDR1 and CDR2 (germline): SEHNR, FQNEAQ (reference sequence). The CDR3 sequence is 18 residues long. Between the trimmed V and J ends, which lost 0 bases and 4 bases, there was a span of 20 bases. This chain's CDR3 is CASSLAYLQGGGPDTQYF. The CDR3 region has the DNA TGTGCCAGCAGCTTAGCCTATTTGCAGGGAGGAGGCCCAGATACGCAGTATTTT. Variable domain in full (rest from reference TRBV7-9 and TRBJ2-3): DTGVSQNPRHKITKRGQNVTFRCDPISEHNRLYWYRQTLGQGPEFLTYFQNEAQLEKSRLLSDRFSAERPKGSFSTLEIQRTEQGDSAMYLCASSLAYLQGGGPDTQYFGPGTRLTVL.

This CDR3 is CASRHGGQVAGEQYF. CDR3 DNA sequence: TGTGCCAGCAGACATGGAGGACAGGTGGCTGGCGAGCAGTACTTC. The V and J genes are TRBV6-1 and TRBJ2-7, with 7 nucleotides matching TRBD1. The CDR3 runs 15 residues. Unmatched junction bases numbered 14, after V lost 6 bases and J lost 6 bases. CDR1 is MNHNS, CDR2 SASEGT, per germline.